This entry features one T cell receptor (beta chain) sequence. The antigen remains undetermined. Clones were sequenced by immunoSEQ multiplex PCR, and TCRdb holds only the in-frame ones, with some missing. The profile shows some 67,000 clones, around nine tenths of them singletons. The source of the sample is a study of OX40 agonist ivuxolimab in advanced cancers. Study background: Ivuxolimab was delivered to patients intravenously every 2 weeks at doses spanning 0.01 to 10 mg/kg. Three patients showed partial responses: one hepatocellular carcinoma and two cutaneous melanoma cases. Each dose-escalation patient presented with hepatocellular carcinoma, melanoma, renal cell or head and neck cancer.

Study-level results: On average, CD8+ T cells had more expanded clones than CD4+.

Germline CDR1 reads LGHNT; CDR2 reads FRNRAP. The CDR3 runs to 15 residues. With 7 bases clipped from V and 8 bases from J, the junction kept 14 bases outside the gene matches. The origin of this receptor is an adult with an advanced solid tumor such as melanoma, head and neck, liver or kidney cancer. This rearrangement joins TRBV12-5 to TRBJ1-5; TRBD1 aligns across 7 bases. Material: CD4+ or CD8+ T cells sorted from blood, obtained in a trial of the OX40 agonist ivuxolimab. CDR3 coding DNA: TGTGCTAGTGCCTCCGACAGGGAGGTTGGTAAGCCCCAGCATTTT. Protein product: CASASDREVGKPQHF.